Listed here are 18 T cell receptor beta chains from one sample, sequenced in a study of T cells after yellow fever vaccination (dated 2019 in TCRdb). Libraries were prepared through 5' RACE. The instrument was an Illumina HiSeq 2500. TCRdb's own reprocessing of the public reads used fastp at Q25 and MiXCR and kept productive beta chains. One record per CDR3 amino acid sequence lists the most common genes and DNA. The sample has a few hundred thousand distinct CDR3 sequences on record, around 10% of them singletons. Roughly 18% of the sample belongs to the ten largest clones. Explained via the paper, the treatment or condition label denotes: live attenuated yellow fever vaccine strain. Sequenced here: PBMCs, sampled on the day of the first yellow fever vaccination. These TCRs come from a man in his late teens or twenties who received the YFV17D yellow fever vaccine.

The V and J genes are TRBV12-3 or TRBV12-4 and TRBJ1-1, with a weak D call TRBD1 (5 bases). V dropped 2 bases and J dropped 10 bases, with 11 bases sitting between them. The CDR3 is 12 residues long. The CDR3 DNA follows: TGTGCCAGCAGTTTATCCCAGGGAGTAGCTTTCTTT. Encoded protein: CASSLSQGVAFF.

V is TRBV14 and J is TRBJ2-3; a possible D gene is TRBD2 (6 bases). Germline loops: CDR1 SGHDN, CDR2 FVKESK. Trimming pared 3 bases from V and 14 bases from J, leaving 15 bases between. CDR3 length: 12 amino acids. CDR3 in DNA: TGTGCCAGCAGCCAGGGACTCCAAAGTCCGTATTTT. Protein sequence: CASSQGLQSPYF.

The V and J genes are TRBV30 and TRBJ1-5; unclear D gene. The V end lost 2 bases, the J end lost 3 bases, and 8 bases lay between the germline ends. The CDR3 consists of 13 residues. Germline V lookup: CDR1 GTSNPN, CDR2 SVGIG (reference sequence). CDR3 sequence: CAWSLRVNQPQHF. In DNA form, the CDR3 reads TGTGCCTGGAGTCTAAGGGTCAATCAGCCCCAGCATTTT.

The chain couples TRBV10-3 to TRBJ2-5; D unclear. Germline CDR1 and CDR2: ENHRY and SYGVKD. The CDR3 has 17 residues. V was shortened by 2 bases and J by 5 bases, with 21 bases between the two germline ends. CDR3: CAISEQSGPQVMETQYF. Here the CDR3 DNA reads TGTGCCATCAGTGAGCAGTCAGGACCCCAGGTTATGGAGACCCAGTACTTC.

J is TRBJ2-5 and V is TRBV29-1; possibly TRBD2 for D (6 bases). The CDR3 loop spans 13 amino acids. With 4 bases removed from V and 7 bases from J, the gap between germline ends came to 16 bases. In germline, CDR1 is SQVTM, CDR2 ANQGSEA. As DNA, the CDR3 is TGCAGCGTTGTCGCGGAGGGTCAATGGACCCAGTACTTC. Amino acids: CSVVAEGQWTQYF. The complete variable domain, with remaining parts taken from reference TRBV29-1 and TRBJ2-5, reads SAVISQKPSRDICQRGTSLTIQCQVDSQVTMMFWYRQQPGQSLTLIATANQGSEATYESGFVIDKFPISRPNLTFSTLTVSNMSPEDSSIYLCSVVAEGQWTQYFGPGTRLLVL.

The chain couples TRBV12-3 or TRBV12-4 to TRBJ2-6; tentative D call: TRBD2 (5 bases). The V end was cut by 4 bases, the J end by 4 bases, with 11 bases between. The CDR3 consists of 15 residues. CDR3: CASSWLAVGANVLTF. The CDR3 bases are TGTGCCAGCAGTTGGCTAGCCGTGGGGGCCAACGTCCTGACTTTC.

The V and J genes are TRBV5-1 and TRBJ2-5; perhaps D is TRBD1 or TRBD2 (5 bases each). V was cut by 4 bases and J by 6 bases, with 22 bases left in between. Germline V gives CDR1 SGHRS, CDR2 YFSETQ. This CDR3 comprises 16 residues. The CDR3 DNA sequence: TGCGCCAGCAGCCCAAGACCGGGACGGTTTATGCAGACCCAGTACTTC. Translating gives CASSPRPGRFMQTQYF.

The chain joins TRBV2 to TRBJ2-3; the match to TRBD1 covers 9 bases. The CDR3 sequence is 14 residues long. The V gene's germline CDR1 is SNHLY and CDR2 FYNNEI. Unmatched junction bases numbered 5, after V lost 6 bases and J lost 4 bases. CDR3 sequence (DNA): TGTGCCAGCAGGGACAGGGGAAGCGCAGATACGCAGTATTTT. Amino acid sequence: CASRDRGSADTQYF.

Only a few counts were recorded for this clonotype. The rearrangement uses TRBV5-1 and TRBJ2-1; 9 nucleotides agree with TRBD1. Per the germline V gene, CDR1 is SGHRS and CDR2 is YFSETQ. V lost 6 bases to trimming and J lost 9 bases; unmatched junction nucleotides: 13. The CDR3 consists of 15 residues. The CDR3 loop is CASNLGQGISSEQFF. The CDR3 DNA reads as TGCGCCAGCAATCTCGGACAGGGGATATCGAGTGAGCAGTTCTTC.

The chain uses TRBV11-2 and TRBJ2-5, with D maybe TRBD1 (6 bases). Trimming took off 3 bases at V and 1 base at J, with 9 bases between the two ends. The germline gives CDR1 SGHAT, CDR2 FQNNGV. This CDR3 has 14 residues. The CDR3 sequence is CASSLTGFQETQYF. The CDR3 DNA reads TGTGCCAGCAGCTTGACAGGATTCCAAGAGACCCAGTACTTC.

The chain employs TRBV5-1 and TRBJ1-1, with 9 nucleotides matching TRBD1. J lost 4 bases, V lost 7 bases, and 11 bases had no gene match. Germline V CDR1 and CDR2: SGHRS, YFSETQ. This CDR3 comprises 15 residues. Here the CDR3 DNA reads TGCGCCAGCCTAGGGACAGGGAGCAAGGGCACTGAAGCTTTCTTT. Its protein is CASLGTGSKGTEAFF.

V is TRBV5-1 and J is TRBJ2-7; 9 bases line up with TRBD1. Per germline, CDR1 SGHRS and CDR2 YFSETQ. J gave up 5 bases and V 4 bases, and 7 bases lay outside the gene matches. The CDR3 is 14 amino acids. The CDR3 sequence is CASSRTGVTNEQYF. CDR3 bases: TGCGCCAGCAGCCGGACAGGGGTTACAAACGAGCAGTACTTC.

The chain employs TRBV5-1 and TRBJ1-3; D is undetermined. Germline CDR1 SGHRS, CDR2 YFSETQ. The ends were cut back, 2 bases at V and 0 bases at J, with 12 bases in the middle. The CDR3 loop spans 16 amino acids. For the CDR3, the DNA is TGCGCCAGCAGCTTCGGGCCTCCTACCTCTGGAAACACCATATATTTT. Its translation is CASSFGPPTSGNTIYF.

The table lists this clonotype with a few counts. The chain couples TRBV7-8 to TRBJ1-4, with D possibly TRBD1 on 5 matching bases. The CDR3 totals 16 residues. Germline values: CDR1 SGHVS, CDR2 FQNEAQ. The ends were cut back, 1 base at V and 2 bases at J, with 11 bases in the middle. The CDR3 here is CASSLVRGSTNEKLFF. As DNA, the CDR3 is TGTGCCAGCAGCTTAGTTAGGGGCTCGACTAATGAAAAACTGTTTTTT.

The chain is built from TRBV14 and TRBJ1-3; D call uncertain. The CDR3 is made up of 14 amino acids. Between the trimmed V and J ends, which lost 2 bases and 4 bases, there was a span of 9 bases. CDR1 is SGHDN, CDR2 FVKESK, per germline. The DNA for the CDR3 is TGTGCCAGCAGCCAAATGGGCCCCGGAAACACCATATATTTT. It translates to CASSQMGPGNTIYF.

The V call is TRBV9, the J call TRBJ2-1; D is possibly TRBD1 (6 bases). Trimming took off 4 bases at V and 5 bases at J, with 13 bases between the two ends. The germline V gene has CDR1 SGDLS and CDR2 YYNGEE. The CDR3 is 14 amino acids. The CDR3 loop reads CASSLAGTNNEQFF. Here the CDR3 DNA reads TGTGCCAGCAGCTTAGCCGGGACAAACAATGAGCAGTTCTTC.

The CDR3 DNA is TGCGCCAGCAGCAACGACCGGGGGTATGGCACTGAAGCTTTCTTT. The encoded protein is CASSNDRGYGTEAFF. The rearrangement links TRBV4-3 to TRBJ1-1, with D perhaps TRBD1 (5 bases). V was shortened by 5 bases and J by 4 bases, with 17 bases between the two germline ends. This CDR3 region has 15 residues. The germline CDR1 and CDR2 sequences are LGHNA and YSLEER.

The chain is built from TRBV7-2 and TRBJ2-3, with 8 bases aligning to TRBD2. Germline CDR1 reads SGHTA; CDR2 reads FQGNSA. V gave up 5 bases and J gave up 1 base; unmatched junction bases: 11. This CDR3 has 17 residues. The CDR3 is CASSLTPPGGGTDTQYF. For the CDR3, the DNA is TGTGCCAGCAGCCTTACCCCTCCCGGGGGGGGCACAGATACGCAGTATTTT.